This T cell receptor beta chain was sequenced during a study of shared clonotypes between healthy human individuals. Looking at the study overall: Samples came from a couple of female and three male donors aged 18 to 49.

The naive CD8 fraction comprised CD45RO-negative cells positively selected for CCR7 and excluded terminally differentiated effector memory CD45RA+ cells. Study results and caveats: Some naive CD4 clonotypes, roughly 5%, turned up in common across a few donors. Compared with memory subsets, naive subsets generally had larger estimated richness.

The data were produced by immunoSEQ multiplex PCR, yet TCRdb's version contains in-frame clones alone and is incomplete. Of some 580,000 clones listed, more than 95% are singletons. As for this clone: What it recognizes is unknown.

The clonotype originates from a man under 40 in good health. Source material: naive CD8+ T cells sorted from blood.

CDR3 in DNA: TGTGCCAGCAGCTTACCGGGAGGAGGCTCCTACAATGAGCAGTTCTTC. Amino acids: CASSLPGGGSYNEQFF. The chain uses TRBV11-1 and TRBJ2-1; TRBD2 agrees at 7 bases. Germline V CDR1 and CDR2: SGHAT, FQDESV (reference sequence). The CDR3 is made up of 16 amino acids. V lost 2 bases and J lost 0; bases outside the gene matches: 4.